The 17 T cell receptor beta chains below were found in one sample sequenced in a study of blood T cell repertoires in COVID-19. The table came from immunoSEQ multiplex PCR; TCRdb's copy has only in-frame clones and leaves some out. This sample yields approximately 500,000 clones, of which approximately 92% are seen a single time; roughly 0.92% belongs to the top ten. The sample was peripheral blood. All receptors come from a man aged 18 to 29 with COVID-19, enrolled during active disease.

This sequence joins TRBV19 and TRBJ2-6; D might be TRBD2 (6 bases). Germline assignment: CDR1 LNHDA and CDR2 SQIVND (reference sequence). Trimming took off 6 bases at V and 10 bases at J, with 13 bases between the two ends. The CDR3 runs 13 residues. The CDR3 loop is CASRGRPQNVLTF. CDR3 DNA sequence: TGTGCCAGTAGAGGGAGGCCCCAAAACGTCCTGACTTTC.

This chain joins TRBV2 and TRBJ2-5; TRBD2 is a possible D gene (6 bases). This CDR3 region has 16 residues. Deletions cut 4 bases from V and 1 base from J, with 16 bases between. The germline gives CDR1 SNHLY, CDR2 FYNNEI. As DNA, the CDR3 is TGTGCCAGCAGTGGACCTCAGGCGGGGCCCCAAGAGACCCAGTACTTC. It translates to CASSGPQAGPQETQYF.

The V gene is TRBV5-8, the J gene TRBJ2-7, with D possibly being TRBD1 (6 bases). Trimming stripped 3 bases from V and 6 bases from J, with 16 bases between. The germline V gene encodes CDR1 SGHTS and CDR2 YDEGEE. The CDR3 length is 14 residues. CDR3 DNA sequence: TGTGCCAGCAGCTCCCTAGGGCAGGGGAGCGAGCAGTACTTC. Encoded protein: CASSSLGQGSEQYF.

The V gene is TRBV24-1, the J gene TRBJ2-3; D perhaps matches TRBD1 (5 bases). The CDR3 consists of 17 residues. V was pared by 4 bases and J by 5 bases, with 21 bases between. Germline V lookup: CDR1 KGHDR, CDR2 SFDVKD. CDR3: CATSDPQGLYKGDTQYF. The CDR3 nucleotides read TGTGCCACCAGTGACCCCCAGGGTCTTTACAAGGGAGATACGCAGTATTTT.

This chain links TRBV11-2 with TRBJ1-1, with D tentatively TRBD1 (5 bases). Germline V gene data show CDR1 as SGHAT and CDR2 as FQNNGV. Trimming removed 5 bases from V and 4 bases from J, with 17 bases in between. The CDR3 loop spans 15 amino acids. CDR3 residues: CASSKAGRRGTEAFF. CDR3 DNA: TGTGCCAGCAGCAAGGCAGGGCGGAGGGGCACTGAAGCTTTCTTT.

The chain is built from TRBV5-5 and TRBJ1-2; D remains unclear. Germline V lookup: CDR1 SGHKS, CDR2 YYEKEE (reference sequence). This CDR3 has 14 residues. V lost 0 bases, J lost 2 bases, and 8 bases lay in between. CDR3 amino acids: CASSLGGRNYGYTF. CDR3 coding DNA: TGTGCCAGCAGCTTGGGAGGGCGGAACTATGGCTACACCTTC.

The rearrangement joins TRBV4-1 to TRBJ1-4, with 9 positions matching TRBD1. This CDR3 comprises 22 residues. Looked up from germline, CDR1 is MGHRA and CDR2 is YSYEKL. V gave up 2 bases and J gave up 0 bases; unmatched junction bases: 19. The DNA for the CDR3 is TGCGCCAGCAGCCAACGTCTCGGGTGGACAGGGGCCCAAAATGCAACTAATGAAAAACTGTTTTTT. Translating it yields CASSQRLGWTGAQNATNEKLFF.

This clone occurred once. The chain employs TRBV6-5 and TRBJ2-5; possible D gene TRBD1, 6 bases. This CDR3 spans 13 amino acids. Deletions cut 5 bases from V and 1 base from J, with 8 bases between. In germline, CDR1 is MNHEY, CDR2 SVGAGI. The CDR3 spells CASSQTGQETQYF. In DNA form, the CDR3 reads TGTGCCAGCAGTCAGACAGGCCAAGAGACCCAGTACTTC.

This sequence joins TRBV19 and TRBJ2-2; possibly TRBD1 for D (5 bases). Germline V gene lookup returns CDR1 LNHDA and CDR2 SQIVND (reference sequence). Trimming left V 4 bases short and J 6 bases short, with 12 bases between. The CDR3 is made up of 14 amino acids. Here the CDR3 reads CASSTRQPAGELFF. Here the CDR3 DNA reads TGTGCCAGTAGTACCCGACAGCCCGCCGGGGAGCTGTTTTTT.

This rearrangement joins TRBV4-1 to TRBJ2-2; 8 bases line up with TRBD1. The CDR3 totals 16 residues. V lost 4 bases, J lost 0 bases, and 4 bases stayed unmatched. Looked up from germline, CDR1 is MGHRA and CDR2 is YSYEKL. CDR3 residues: CASSPDRVPNTGELFF. CDR3 in DNA: TGCGCCAGCAGCCCGGACAGGGTTCCGAACACCGGGGAGCTGTTTTTT.

This chain links TRBV2 with TRBJ2-7; no clear D gene. The CDR3 is 15 amino acids. The germline CDR1 and CDR2 sequences are SNHLY and FYNNEI. The germline V and J ends were trimmed by 0 bases and 1 base, with 10 bases remaining between them. The CDR3 protein is CASSEAGRRSYEQYF. The CDR3 region has the DNA TGTGCCAGCAGTGAAGCCGGAAGGCGGTCCTACGAGCAGTACTTC.

V and J are TRBV12-3 or TRBV12-4 and TRBJ2-7, with 10 bases lining up with TRBD1. The length of the CDR3 is 13 residues. The J segment lost 7 bases and the V segment lost 6 bases, leaving 6 bases of the junction unmatched. In nucleotides, the CDR3 is TGTGCCAGCAGGCTGGACAGGGGGAGGGAGCAGTACTTC. Translated: CASRLDRGREQYF.

V is TRBV5-8 and J is TRBJ2-1, with 9 bases aligning to TRBD2. The CDR3 loop spans 16 amino acids. V gave up 0 bases and J gave up 4 bases; unmatched junction bases: 5. CDR1 SGHTS and CDR2 YDEGEE come from the germline V gene. This CDR3 reads CASSLALSGGYNEQFF. The CDR3 nucleotides are TGTGCCAGCAGCTTGGCCCTTAGCGGGGGATACAATGAGCAGTTCTTC.

This rearrangement joins TRBV18 to TRBJ2-7; tentative D call: TRBD1 (6 bases). The CDR3 extends over 14 amino acids. V was trimmed by 3 bases and J by 3 bases, leaving 12 bases between them. Germline CDR1 is KGHSH and CDR2 is LQKENI. CDR3 coding DNA: TGTGCCAGCTCACCTGGATTACAGGGCTACGAGCAGTACTTC. This sequence encodes CASSPGLQGYEQYF.

V gene TRBV5-1 combines with J gene TRBJ2-3; tentatively, D is TRBD2 (6 bases). The CDR3 spans 15 residues. The V gene lost 4 bases and the J gene lost 0 bases, with 12 bases spanning the gap. Germline V CDR1 and CDR2: SGHRS, YFSETQ. CDR3 in DNA: TGCGCCAGCAGCCCCAGCGGGCCTAGCACAGATACGCAGTATTTT. It yields the protein CASSPSGPSTDTQYF.

The chain has TRBV7-8 and TRBJ2-5; 10 bases agree with TRBD2. This CDR3 is built from 15 residues. Trimming removed 7 bases from V and 7 bases from J; junction bases left unmatched: 12. Germline V gives CDR1 SGHVS, CDR2 FQNEAQ. This CDR3 is CASTISGGPEGTQYF. The CDR3 nucleotides are TGTGCCAGCACCATTAGCGGGGGGCCCGAGGGGACCCAGTACTTC.

This clone was detected a few times. The chain is built from TRBV2 and TRBJ1-5; possible D gene TRBD1, 5 bases. CDR3 length: 15 residues. Germline V gene lookup returns CDR1 SNHLY and CDR2 FYNNEI. Trimming shortened V by 6 bases and J by 1 base, and 13 bases separated the two germline ends. CDR3 in amino acids: CASREGTTSNQPQHF. The DNA of the CDR3 is TGTGCCAGCAGGGAGGGGACGACCAGCAATCAGCCCCAGCATTTT.